This is a list of T cell receptor beta chains from one sample in a study of vaccination and CD4 T cells after COVID-19. These TCRs are of unknown antigen specificity. TCRdb independently ran MiXCR on the PCR reads; one entry per CDR3 protein. The sample has roughly 4,500 distinct CDR3 sequences, 55% to 65% seen once. What was sequenced was CD4+ T cells from blood, cultured in vitro. All receptors come from a human donor in good health. The CDR3 runs from the conserved cysteine through the conserved F or W. The order of the fields is D gene, V gene, J gene, CDR3 length, clone size, CDR3 DNA, CDR3 protein. D genes are given only for firm matches. A row's size may be missing; if present it is once, few, many or a size class.

TRBD1	TRBV20-1	TRBJ2-7	15	-	TGCAGTGCTGCCCCACCCTTGGACAGGTTCTACGAGCAGTACTTC	CSAAPPLDRFYEQYF
-	TRBV27	TRBJ2-7	20	-	TGTGCCAGCAGTCAACGGCCCCCCCCGACAGGGAGGTATGTGGCCTACGAGCAGTACTTC	CASSQRPPPTGRYVAYEQYF
TRBD1	TRBV6-2/TRBV6-3	TRBJ2-5	15	-	TGTGCCAGCAGTTACCGACAGGGGTTAAGGGAGACCCAGTACTTC	CASSYRQGLRETQYF
-	TRBV6-1	TRBJ2-5	15	-	TGTGCCAGCAGCCGCCCCCCTCAGGGCGGGGAGACCCAGTACTTC	CASSRPPQGGETQYF
-	TRBV14	TRBJ1-6	16	-	TGTGCCAGCAGCCAAATGACCAGCCGCACTAATTCACCCCTCCACTTT	CASSQMTSRTNSPLHF
TRBD1	TRBV19	TRBJ1-5	13	-	TGTGCCAGTAGTGACAGGGGGAATCAGCCCCAGCATTTT	CASSDRGNQPQHF
TRBD1	TRBV4-1	TRBJ1-6	15	large	TGCGCCAGCAGCCGCGAAGGGACAGGGTATTCACCCCTCCACTTT	CASSREGTGYSPLHF
-	TRBV7-6	TRBJ1-5	14	-	TGTGCCAGCAGCGACGCTGGGGGCAATCAGCCCCAGCATTTT	CASSDAGGNQPQHF
TRBD1	TRBV29-1	TRBJ2-2	15	-	TGCAGCGTCAAAACCCCGGGACAGGGCTCCGGGGAGCTGTTTTTT	CSVKTPGQGSGELFF
TRBD1	TRBV9	TRBJ1-1	17	few	TGTGCCAGCAGCGTAGAGGGGTTGGACAGGCAAAGGACTGAAGCTTTCTTT	CASSVEGLDRQRTEAFF
-	TRBV6-1	TRBJ2-5	17	few	TGTGCCAGCAGTGAAGGAAGGAAGGGGTCAGACCAAGAGACCCAGTACTTC	CASSEGRKGSDQETQYF
-	TRBV6-1	TRBJ1-1	15	-	TGTGCCAGCAGAGTTGTGGGGGGCGGGAACACTGAAGCTTTCTTT	CASRVVGGGNTEAFF
TRBD1	TRBV12-3/TRBV12-4	TRBJ1-2	15	few	TGTGCCAGCAGCCGGGGACAGCCTCCTAACTATGGCTACACCTTC	CASSRGQPPNYGYTF
-	TRBV20-1	TRBJ1-1	14	few	TGCAGTGCTAGAGTGGAAGGGGCGAACACTGAAGCTTTCTTT	CSARVEGANTEAFF
TRBD2	TRBV20-1	TRBJ2-1	14	few	TGCAGTGCTGCTAGCGGGGCATCCTACAATGAGCAGTTCTTC	CSAASGASYNEQFF
-	TRBV12-3/TRBV12-4	TRBJ1-1	14	few	TGTGCCAGCAGGAAACAGGGACCGAACACTGAAGCTTTCTTT	CASRKQGPNTEAFF
TRBD1	TRBV7-2	TRBJ1-5	15	once	TGTGCCAGCAGCCTCACCAGGGGGAGCAATCAGCCCCAGCATTTT	CASSLTRGSNQPQHF
-	TRBV19	TRBJ1-5	15	-	TGTGCCAGTAGTATAGGACCGGACCGAAATCAGCCCCAGCATTTT	CASSIGPDRNQPQHF
-	TRBV5-6	TRBJ1-1	15	-	TGTGCCAGCACGCGGGGGGGGGCGGTGAACACTGAAGCTTTCTTT	CASTRGGAVNTEAFF
-	TRBV30	TRBJ1-3	15	-	TGTGCCTGGAGTTCATGGGGTGGTAATGGAAACACCATATATTTT	CAWSSWGGNGNTIYF
TRBD1	TRBV19	TRBJ2-6	16	once	TGTGCCAGTAGTCCGACAGGGACCTCTGGGGCCAACGTCCTGACTTTC	CASSPTGTSGANVLTF
TRBD2	TRBV5-1	TRBJ2-5	16	-	TGCGCCAGCAGCACACCTCCCCCGGGACTATTTAAGCCCCAGTACTTC	CASSTPPPGLFKPQYF
TRBD2	TRBV15	TRBJ2-5	16	-	TGTGCCACCAGCAGAGATCGGGGACTAACCAAAGAGACCCAGTACTTC	CATSRDRGLTKETQYF